Described below is a single TCR beta chain sequence and its context. Its antigen is still unknown. Germline values: CDR1 MGHRA, CDR2 YSYEKL. V was pared by 0 bases and J by 3 bases, with 16 bases between. The CDR3 has 17 residues. The data originate from a study of T cell responses to AZD1222 COVID-19 vaccine. Using immunoSEQ multiplex PCR, the repertoire was profiled, and TCRdb retains in-frame clones only, with some absent. The data show some 200,000 clones, around 94% seen once. Study outcomes and limitations: The study found vaccine-associated CD4 TCRs spanning spike, dominant at 160-218 and 743-854. Spike-specific TCR breadth and depth went up after people got two AZD1222 doses.

V and J are TRBV4-1 and TRBJ2-3, with unresolved D. Here the sequenced sample was peripheral blood, taken 28 days after the second dose of the MenACWY control vaccine. The sequence came from an adult who received the MenACWY meningococcal vaccine as a control. CDR3 coding DNA: TGCGCCAGCAGCCAAGATCCCCCGGGCCGGGTGACAGATACGCAGTATTTT. Translated, it gives CASSQDPPGRVTDTQYF.